The 21 T cell receptor beta chains given below trace back to one sample, sequenced in a study of T cell changes during pregnancy in multiple sclerosis. The repertoire was sequenced with immunoSEQ multiplex PCR; TCRdb's copy has only in-frame clones and lacks some. The table has 100,000 or so clones, around 93% seen once. The sequencing used peripheral blood, collected in the third trimester of pregnancy. These receptors were collected from a female donor with multiple sclerosis, enrolled in a pregnancy study.

This clone has just a few counts. The V call is TRBV11-2, the J call TRBJ2-2, with D unclear. The germline CDR1 and CDR2 sequences are SGHAT and FQNNGV. V lost 5 bases and J 7 bases, leaving 11 bases between the germline ends. The CDR3 is 13 amino acids. CDR3 sequence reads: CASSRDYGGELFF. As DNA, the CDR3 is TGTGCCAGCAGCCGAGATTATGGCGGGGAGCTGTTTTTT.

V gene TRBV19 combines with J gene TRBJ2-7, with 13 nucleotides matching TRBD2. J was trimmed by 3 bases and V by 9 bases; bases with no gene match: 8. Germline V CDR1 and CDR2: LNHDA, SQIVND (reference sequence). The CDR3 is 15 amino acids. The CDR3: CASRPGLAGIYEQYF. In DNA, the CDR3 is TGTGCCAGCAGACCGGGACTAGCGGGAATCTACGAGCAGTACTTC.

The chain is built from TRBV9 and TRBJ2-3; the match to TRBD2 covers 8 bases. The CDR3 runs to 14 residues. V lost 3 bases and J lost 2; bases outside the gene matches: 2. Germline CDR1 and CDR2: SGDLS and YYNGEE. In DNA, the CDR3 is TGTGCCAGCAGCGCGGGACTAGTCACAGATACGCAGTATTTT. Translating it yields CASSAGLVTDTQYF.

This clone was recorded once. The genes are TRBV4-1 and TRBJ2-7; TRBD2 matches at 8 bases. Trimming cost V 1 base and J 5 bases; bases outside gene matches: 1. The CDR3 is 13 amino acids. CDR1 and CDR2 from the germline V gene are MGHRA and YSYEKL. The CDR3 here is CASSQVLADEQYF. The CDR3 DNA reads as TGCGCCAGCAGCCAAGTACTAGCGGACGAGCAGTACTTC.

V is TRBV28 and J is TRBJ2-7; the match to TRBD2 covers 13 bases. Germline V lookup: CDR1 MDHEN, CDR2 SYDVKM. The CDR3 length is 16 residues. Unmatched junction bases numbered 7, after V lost 3 bases and J lost 5 bases. CDR3 region: CASSFSLAGGRNEQYF. CDR3 nucleotide sequence: TGTGCCAGCAGTTTCTCACTAGCGGGAGGGCGCAACGAGCAGTACTTC.

This chain uses TRBV6-6 with TRBJ2-7, with D perhaps TRBD2 (5 bases). With 0 bases removed from V and 6 bases from J, the gap between germline ends came to 12 bases. Germline V gene lookup returns CDR1 MNHNY and CDR2 SVGAGI (reference sequence). CDR3 size: 14 residues. The CDR3 nucleotides read TGTGCCAGCAGTTACTCGAAGCCCGCGGGCGAGCAGTACTTC. Translated: CASSYSKPAGEQYF.

This chain uses TRBV27 with TRBJ2-1; D is possibly TRBD1 (5 bases). V was trimmed by 6 bases and J by 4 bases, leaving 13 bases between them. Looked up from germline, CDR1 is MNHEY and CDR2 is SMNVEV (reference sequence). The CDR3 totals 14 residues. CDR3 nucleotides: TGTGCCAGCAGCGTGAGAAGGGGTTACAATGAGCAGTTCTTC. It specifies CASSVRRGYNEQFF.

This clone was counted only a few times. The V and J genes are TRBV6-1 and TRBJ2-3; TRBD1 matches 11 bases. CDR3 length: 14 amino acids. Germline-derived CDR1 and CDR2 are MNHNS and SASEGT. V trimming: 3 bases; J trimming: 4 bases; junction bases outside the gene matches: 0. The CDR3 nucleotides are TGTGCCAGCAGTGAGGGACAGGGGGCAGATACGCAGTATTTT. Its translation: CASSEGQGADTQYF.

The chain carries TRBV5-1 and TRBJ1-2; no firm D call. Germline CDR1 reads SGHRS; CDR2 reads YFSETQ. Deletions cut 4 bases from V and 7 bases from J, with 14 bases between. This CDR3 has 13 residues. The CDR3 is CASSRESLSGYTF. CDR3 sequence (DNA): TGCGCCAGCAGCCGGGAGAGCTTAAGTGGCTACACCTTC. Using reference TRBV5-1 and TRBJ1-2 for the parts outside the CDR3, the full variable domain is KAGVTQTPRYLIKTRGQQVTLSCSPISGHRSVSWYQQTPGQGLQFLFEYFSETQRNKGNFPGRFSGRQFSNSRSEMNVSTLELGDSALYLCASSRESLSGYTFGSGTRLTVV.

The DNA for the CDR3 is TGCGCCAGCACTGTCGGGACAACCGGAAACACCATATATTTT. Encoded protein: CASTVGTTGNTIYF. This rearrangement joins TRBV5-1 to TRBJ1-3; weak D call: TRBD1 (6 bases). V lost 6 bases to trimming and J lost 4 bases, with 14 bases between them. In germline, CDR1 is SGHRS, CDR2 YFSETQ. This CDR3 region has 14 residues. Full variable domain (missing parts from reference TRBV5-1 and TRBJ1-3): KAGVTQTPRYLIKTRGQQVTLSCSPISGHRSVSWYQQTPGQGLQFLFEYFSETQRNKGNFPGRFSGRQFSNSRSEMNVSTLELGDSALYLCASTVGTTGNTIYFGEGSWLTVV.

This clone appeared once. The CDR3 sequence: CASSRRQEAGGGTDTQYF. The DNA for the CDR3 is TGTGCCAGCAGCCGAAGACAGGAGGCGGGGGGGGGCACAGATACGCAGTATTTT. The V call is TRBV4-2, the J call TRBJ2-3, with 9 nucleotides matching TRBD2. This CDR3 contains 18 residues. The ends lost 4 bases at V and 1 base at J; junction bases unmatched: 12. CDR1 and CDR2 (germline): LGHNA, YNFKEQ.

The chain couples TRBV11-2 to TRBJ1-1; D is ambiguous. Germline CDR1 SGHAT, CDR2 FQNNGV. The CDR3 covers 15 residues. V dropped 5 bases and J dropped 5 bases, with 18 bases sitting between them. CDR3 nucleotide sequence: TGTGCCAGCAGCCCCAGGAACCTCGCGGGGACTGAAGCTTTCTTT. Residues: CASSPRNLAGTEAFF.

This chain connects TRBV9 to TRBJ2-7; D call uncertain. CDR3 length equals 14 residues. Germline V gene lookup returns CDR1 SGDLS and CDR2 YYNGEE. Trimming shortened V by 0 bases and J by 5 bases, and 12 bases separated the two germline ends. The CDR3 reads CASSVGQVGHEQYF. DNA for the CDR3: TGTGCCAGCAGCGTAGGGCAGGTGGGCCACGAGCAGTACTTC.

The V gene is TRBV29-1, the J gene TRBJ2-7; D perhaps matches TRBD1 (6 bases). V was cut by 7 bases and J by 2 bases, with 15 bases left in between. CDR1 and CDR2 (germline): SQVTM, ANQGSEA. CDR3 length: 13 residues. CDR3 sequence (DNA): TGCAGCGGTGGGGGCGGCCCGGCCTACGAGCAGTACTTC. Amino acid sequence: CSGGGGPAYEQYF.

The V and J genes are TRBV29-1 and TRBJ2-3, with a weak D call TRBD2 (6 bases). This CDR3 has 16 residues. V lost 7 bases, J lost 4 bases, and 24 bases lay in between. CDR1 and CDR2 (germline): SQVTM, ANQGSEA. CDR3 sequence reads: CSALKGGGVSADTQYF. The CDR3 nucleotides read TGCAGCGCTCTTAAAGGTGGAGGGGTATCTGCAGATACGCAGTATTTT.

This clone was picked up a small number of times. The chain uses TRBV2 and TRBJ1-5, with TRBD1 identical over 10 bases. The CDR3 length is 13 residues. The junction had 5 bases not matched to a gene; V was cut back by 8 bases and J by 7 bases. The germline V gene encodes CDR1 SNHLY and CDR2 FYNNEI. As DNA, the CDR3 is TGTGCCAGCTCCGGGACAGGGGAACAGCCCCAGCATTTT. Translation: CASSGTGEQPQHF.

The rearrangement uses TRBV2 and TRBJ2-7, with 9 positions matching TRBD1. Germline V gene data show CDR1 as SNHLY and CDR2 as FYNNEI. CDR3 size: 11 residues. The V and J ends lost 8 bases and 6 bases, in that order; junction bases with no gene match: 2. CDR3 in DNA: TGTGCCAGCTGGGACAGGGCCGAGCAGTACTTC. Protein: CASWDRAEQYF. Based on the CDR3 plus reference TRBV2 and TRBJ2-7, the full variable domain is EPEVTQTPSHQVTQMGQEVILRCVPISNHLYFYWYRQILGQKVEFLVSFYNNEISEKSEIFDDQFSVERPDGSNFTLKIRSTKLEDSAMYFCASWDRAEQYFGPGTRLTVT.

V usage is TRBV7-9 and J usage is TRBJ2-7; D is perhaps TRBD1 (9 bases). Germline V gene sequence: CDR1 SEHNR, CDR2 FQNEAQ (reference sequence). Trimming left V 5 bases short and J 2 bases short, with 19 bases between. This CDR3 contains 16 residues. CDR3 amino acids: CASSASGGQGTYEQYF. The CDR3 DNA sequence: TGTGCCAGCAGCGCCAGCGGGGGACAGGGTACCTACGAGCAGTACTTC.

This clone was seen a few times. CDR3 protein: CASRPTRGQGHEQYF. The CDR3 DNA follows: TGTGCCAGCAGACCCACAAGGGGACAGGGACACGAGCAGTACTTC. This chain joins TRBV28 and TRBJ2-7, with TRBD1 identical over 9 bases. Germline V lookup: CDR1 MDHEN, CDR2 SYDVKM. The CDR3 is 15 residues long. With V trimmed by 6 bases and J by 5 bases, 11 bases remained unmatched.

The V call is TRBV13, the J call TRBJ2-3; 13 nucleotides align to TRBD2. The CDR3 spans 17 residues. Trimming cost V 5 bases and J 3 bases; bases outside gene matches: 8. The germline gives CDR1 PRHDT, CDR2 FYEKMQ (reference sequence). In nucleotides, the CDR3 is TGTGCCAGCAGCGCCGCGCGACTAGCGGGAGGAACAGATACGCAGTATTTT. Its protein product is CASSAARLAGGTDTQYF.

This rearrangement joins TRBV28 to TRBJ2-1, with D perhaps matching TRBD2 (7 bases). The V and J ends lost 6 bases and 7 bases respectively, with 19 bases between them. This CDR3 is built from 15 residues. In germline, CDR1 is MDHEN, CDR2 SYDVKM. This CDR3 reads CASSRGGVAGNEQFF. Here the CDR3 DNA reads TGTGCCAGCAGCCGAGGGGGGGTAGCAGGGAATGAGCAGTTCTTC.